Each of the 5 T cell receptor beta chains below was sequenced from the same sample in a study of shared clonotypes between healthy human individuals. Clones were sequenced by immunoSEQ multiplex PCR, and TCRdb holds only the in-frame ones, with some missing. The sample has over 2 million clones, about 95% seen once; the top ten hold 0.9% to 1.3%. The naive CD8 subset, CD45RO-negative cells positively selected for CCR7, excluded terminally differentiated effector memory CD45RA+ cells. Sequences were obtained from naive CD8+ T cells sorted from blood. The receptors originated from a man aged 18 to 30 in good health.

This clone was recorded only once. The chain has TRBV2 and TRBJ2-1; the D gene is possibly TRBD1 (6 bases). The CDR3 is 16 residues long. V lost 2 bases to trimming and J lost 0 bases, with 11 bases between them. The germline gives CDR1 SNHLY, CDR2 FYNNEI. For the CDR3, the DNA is TGTGCCAGCAGTGAATCCCCAGGGGACTCCTACAATGAGCAGTTCTTC. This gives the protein CASSESPGDSYNEQFF.

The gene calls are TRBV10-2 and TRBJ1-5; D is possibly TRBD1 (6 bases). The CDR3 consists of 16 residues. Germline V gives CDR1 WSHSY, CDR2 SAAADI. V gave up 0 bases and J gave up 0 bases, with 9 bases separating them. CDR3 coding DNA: TGCGCCAGCAGTGAGTCAGGACAGTTTAGCAATCAGCCCCAGCATTTT. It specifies CASSESGQFSNQPQHF.

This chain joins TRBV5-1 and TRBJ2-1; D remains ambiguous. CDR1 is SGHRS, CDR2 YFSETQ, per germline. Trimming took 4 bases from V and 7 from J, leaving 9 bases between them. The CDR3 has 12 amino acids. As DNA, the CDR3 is TGCGCCAGCAGCCTGCCTGGTAATGAGCAGTTCTTC. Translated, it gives CASSLPGNEQFF.

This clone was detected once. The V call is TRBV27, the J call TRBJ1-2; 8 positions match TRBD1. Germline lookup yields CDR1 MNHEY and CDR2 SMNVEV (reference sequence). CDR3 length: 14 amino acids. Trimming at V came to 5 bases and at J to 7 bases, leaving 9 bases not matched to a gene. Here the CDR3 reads CASSALQGALGYTF. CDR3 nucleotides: TGTGCCAGCAGTGCCCTTCAGGGGGCGCTTGGCTACACCTTC.

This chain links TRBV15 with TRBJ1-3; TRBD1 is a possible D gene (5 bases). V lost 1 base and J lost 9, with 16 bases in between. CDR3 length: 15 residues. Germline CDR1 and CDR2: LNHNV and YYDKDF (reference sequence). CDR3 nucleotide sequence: TGTGCCACCAGCAGAGGGGGCCTTGGGGATGGCACCATATATTTT. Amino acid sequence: CATSRGGLGDGTIYF.